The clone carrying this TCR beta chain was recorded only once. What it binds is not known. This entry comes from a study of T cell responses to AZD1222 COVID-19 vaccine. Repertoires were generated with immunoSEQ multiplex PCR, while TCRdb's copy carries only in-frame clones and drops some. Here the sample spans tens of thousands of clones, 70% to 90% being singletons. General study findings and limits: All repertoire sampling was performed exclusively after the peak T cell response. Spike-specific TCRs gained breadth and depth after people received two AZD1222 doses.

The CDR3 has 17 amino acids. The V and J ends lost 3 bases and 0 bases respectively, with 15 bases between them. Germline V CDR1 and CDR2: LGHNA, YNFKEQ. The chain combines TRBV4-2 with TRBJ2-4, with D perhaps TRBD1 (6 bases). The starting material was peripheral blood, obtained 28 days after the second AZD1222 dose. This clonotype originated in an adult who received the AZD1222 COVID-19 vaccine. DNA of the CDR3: TGTGCCAGCAGCCATAAGACAGGCATCGAAGCCAAAAACATTCAGTACTTC. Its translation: CASSHKTGIEAKNIQYF.